A single sample gave rise to the 27 T cell receptor beta chains below, sequenced in a study of memory CD4+ T cells and cytomegalovirus serostatus. Assay: immunoSEQ multiplex PCR; the TCRdb copy retains only in-frame clones and omits some. Of 40,000 to 45,000 clones in the sample, 76% were seen once. The sort gate was single viable CD3+CD4+CD8-CD45RO+ cells for memory CD4+ T cells. The sequenced sample consisted of memory CD4+ T cells from blood. These receptors all stem from an adult in good health and CMV-seronegative.

This chain uses TRBV6-5 with TRBJ1-6; a possible D gene is TRBD1 (5 bases). V was clipped by 8 bases and J by 8 bases, with 13 bases between them. The V gene's germline CDR1 is MNHEY and CDR2 SVGAGI. This CDR3 spans 13 amino acids. CDR3 protein: CASGALLDSPLHF. CDR3 DNA: TGTGCCAGCGGGGCCTTGCTTGATTCACCCCTCCACTTT.

The sample holds a few counts of this clone. V and J are TRBV10-3 and TRBJ2-3; 12 bases agree with TRBD2. From germline, CDR1 is ENHRY and CDR2 SYGVKD. The J segment lost 9 bases and the V segment lost 3 bases, leaving 10 bases of the junction unmatched. The CDR3 consists of 16 residues. The CDR3 nucleotides are TGTGCCATCAGTGATAGGCTAGCGGGGGGGCCGCGGACGCAGTATTTT. Protein: CAISDRLAGGPRTQYF.

V gene TRBV18 combines with J gene TRBJ2-1, with 8 positions matching TRBD2. The CDR3 sequence is 13 residues long. Germline values: CDR1 KGHSH, CDR2 LQKENI. With V trimmed by 2 bases and J by 6 bases, 0 bases remained unmatched. The CDR3 sequence is CASSPGTSNEQFF. CDR3 DNA: TGTGCCAGCTCACCAGGGACTAGCAATGAGCAGTTCTTC.

The V call is TRBV2, the J call TRBJ1-2; TRBD1 matches at 7 bases. This CDR3 has 13 amino acids. Germline V lookup: CDR1 SNHLY, CDR2 FYNNEI. J gave up 4 bases and V 4 bases, and 3 bases lay outside the gene matches. CDR3 DNA: TGTGCCAGCAGTGTTAACAGGGGCTATGGCTACACCTTC. As protein: CASSVNRGYGYTF.

This clone was detected only a few times. The gene calls are TRBV5-1 and TRBJ2-1; 8 bases match TRBD1. The CDR3 sequence is 15 residues long. Germline V gene lookup returns CDR1 SGHRS and CDR2 YFSETQ. V lost 4 bases, J lost 9 bases, and 12 bases stayed unmatched. CDR3 amino acids: CASSPDRGGVSEQFF. The CDR3 DNA reads as TGCGCCAGCAGCCCTGACAGGGGAGGCGTTAGTGAGCAGTTCTTC. Full variable domain (missing parts from reference TRBV5-1 and TRBJ2-1): KAGVTQTPRYLIKTRGQQVTLSCSPISGHRSVSWYQQTPGQGLQFLFEYFSETQRNKGNFPGRFSGRQFSNSRSEMNVSTLELGDSALYLCASSPDRGGVSEQFFGPGTRLTVL.

V is TRBV2 and J is TRBJ1-1; 8 positions match TRBD1. With V trimmed by 4 bases and J by 7 bases, 8 bases remained unmatched. CDR1 is SNHLY, CDR2 FYNNEI, per germline. CDR3 length: 14 amino acids. The CDR3 protein is CASSGETGAGEAFF. The DNA of the CDR3 is TGTGCCAGCAGTGGAGAGACAGGGGCGGGTGAAGCTTTCTTT.

The V gene is TRBV10-3, the J gene TRBJ2-7; D is unclear. With 7 bases removed from V and 3 bases from J, the gap between germline ends came to 19 bases. Germline V gives CDR1 ENHRY, CDR2 SYGVKD. The CDR3 covers 15 residues. In DNA, the CDR3 is TGTGCCATCATCACAGTAGGAATTGGTCGCTACGAGCAGTACTTC. Protein product: CAIITVGIGRYEQYF.

This clone occurred a few times. The rearrangement uses TRBV4-1 and TRBJ1-2; D call uncertain. The CDR3 loop spans 16 amino acids. Germline V lookup: CDR1 MGHRA, CDR2 YSYEKL. Trimming took off 1 base at V and 3 bases at J, with 15 bases between the two ends. This CDR3 reads CASSQVGPRPDYGYTF. The CDR3 DNA reads as TGCGCCAGCAGCCAAGTCGGGCCCAGGCCCGACTATGGCTACACCTTC.

A remark on this clone: The junction shows a germline mismatch at one end, possibly a read error. The CDR3 spells CASIERELSYEQYF. The CDR3 DNA sequence: TGTGCCAGCATTGAAAGGGAACTTTCCTACGAGCAGTACTTC. V is TRBV2 and J is TRBJ2-7; D is unclear. CDR1 and CDR2 (germline): SNHLY, FYNNEI. CDR3 size: 14 residues.

The rearrangement uses TRBV11-3 and TRBJ2-1; D perhaps matches TRBD1 (6 bases). Germline CDR1 reads SGHNT; CDR2 reads YENEEA. V lost 1 base to trimming and J lost 4 bases, with 8 bases between them. The CDR3 is 14 amino acids. The CDR3 DNA is TGTGCCAGCAGCTTAGCGGGACAATACAATGAGCAGTTCTTC. It encodes CASSLAGQYNEQFF.

The V call is TRBV30, the J call TRBJ2-5; TRBD2 matches 11 bases. The CDR3 is 14 amino acids. The V gene's germline CDR1 is GTSNPN and CDR2 SVGIG (reference sequence). V was clipped by 7 bases and J by 0 bases; unmatched bases: 4. The DNA of the CDR3 is TGTGCCTCTTCTAGCGGGGGGAACCAAGAGACCCAGTACTTC. It yields the protein CASSSGGNQETQYF. Variable domain in full (rest from reference TRBV30 and TRBJ2-5): SQTIHQWPATLVQPVGSPLSLECTVEGTSNPNLYWYRQAAGRGLQLLFYSVGIGQISSEVPQNLSASRPQDRQFILSSKKLLLSDSGFYLCASSSGGNQETQYFGPGTRLLVL.

This clone was seen only a few times. This chain joins TRBV2 and TRBJ1-3, with no clear D. The CDR3 covers 14 residues. V was clipped by 4 bases and J by 0 bases, with 7 bases between them. The germline gives CDR1 SNHLY, CDR2 FYNNEI. The DNA of the CDR3 is TGTGCCAGCAGTGCCCAAAGCTCTGGAAACACCATATATTTT. Protein sequence: CASSAQSSGNTIYF.

The chain employs TRBV7-9 and TRBJ1-1; D remains ambiguous. The CDR3 runs to 14 residues. Trimming removed 3 bases at V and 10 bases at J, with 18 bases between. Germline V lookup: CDR1 SEHNR, CDR2 FQNEAQ (reference sequence). The CDR3 sequence: CASSFASEPQGAFF. The CDR3 coding sequence is TGTGCCAGCAGCTTCGCCTCGGAACCTCAAGGAGCTTTCTTT.

V and J are TRBV7-8 and TRBJ1-3; D is undetermined. V was clipped by 2 bases and J by 9 bases, with 26 bases between them. Germline V lookup: CDR1 SGHVS, CDR2 FQNEAQ. This CDR3 spans 18 amino acids. The CDR3 region has the DNA TGTGCCAGCAGCTTAAGCCGCTTCCCGGGGAGTTCGAAGACCACCATATATTTT. Protein product: CASSLSRFPGSSKTTIYF.

The chain links TRBV6-6 to TRBJ2-2, with a weak D call TRBD1 (6 bases). The germline V and J ends were trimmed by 6 bases and 0 bases, with 8 bases remaining between them. Germline CDR1 and CDR2: MNHNY and SVGAGI (reference sequence). This CDR3 has 14 residues. CDR3 in DNA: TGTGCCAGCAGAACAGGGTCGAACACCGGGGAGCTGTTTTTT. This sequence encodes CASRTGSNTGELFF.

This chain connects TRBV6-1 to TRBJ1-1, with D unclear. The germline CDR1 and CDR2 sequences are MNHNS and SASEGT. V was trimmed by 6 bases and J by 1 base, leaving 15 bases between them. This CDR3 region has 15 residues. Written as DNA, the CDR3 is TGTGCCAGCAGCGTGGGGTTCGTAGAGAACACTGAAGCTTTCTTT. This gives the protein CASSVGFVENTEAFF.

The V call is TRBV4-1, the J call TRBJ1-1, with D possibly matching TRBD1 (6 bases). Germline CDR1 is MGHRA and CDR2 is YSYEKL. The CDR3 is made up of 15 amino acids. Trimming removed 1 base at V and 5 bases at J, with 14 bases between. The CDR3 loop reads CASSQAGGRRTEAFF. The CDR3 DNA sequence: TGCGCCAGCAGCCAAGCCGGGGGGCGCCGGACTGAAGCTTTCTTT.

CDR3 protein: CASSRARGETQYF. In nucleotides, the CDR3 is TGCGCCAGCAGCAGGGCGAGGGGGGAGACCCAGTACTTC. The gene calls are TRBV5-1 and TRBJ2-5; a weak D match, TRBD1 (6 bases). The germline V gene encodes CDR1 SGHRS and CDR2 YFSETQ. CDR3 length equals 13 residues. V dropped 4 bases and J dropped 5 bases, with 12 bases sitting between them.

The chain combines TRBV4-1 with TRBJ1-5, with D unclear. Per germline, CDR1 MGHRA and CDR2 YSYEKL. CDR3 length: 15 amino acids. The V gene lost 1 base and the J gene lost 7 bases, with 14 bases spanning the gap. The CDR3 spells CASSQGDSDRQPQHF. The CDR3, as DNA: TGCGCCAGCAGCCAAGGAGACTCCGACCGGCAGCCCCAGCATTTT.

The chain uses TRBV27 and TRBJ1-5; no definite D call. The CDR3 consists of 16 residues. The V end was cut by 2 bases, the J end by 0 bases, with 11 bases between. The germline V gene has CDR1 MNHEY and CDR2 SMNVEV (reference sequence). This CDR3 reads CASSLTAVHSNQPQHF. CDR3 coding DNA: TGTGCCAGCAGTTTAACTGCAGTGCATAGCAATCAGCCCCAGCATTTT.

The V and J genes are TRBV5-1 and TRBJ1-4; TRBD1 agrees at 9 bases. This CDR3 comprises 15 residues. V gave up 3 bases and J gave up 4 bases; unmatched junction bases: 4. From germline, CDR1 is SGHRS and CDR2 YFSETQ. CDR3 bases: TGCGCCAGCAGCTCCGGGACAGGGCGTAATGAAAAACTGTTTTTT. Its protein product is CASSSGTGRNEKLFF.

This clone was counted a single time. The rearrangement joins TRBV7-2 to TRBJ2-7; TRBD2 is a possible D gene (7 bases). With 4 bases removed from V and 2 bases from J, the gap between germline ends came to 15 bases. CDR1 is SGHTA, CDR2 FQGNSA, per germline. The CDR3 is 15 residues long. The CDR3 reads CASSSRGGGAYEQYF. Written as DNA, the CDR3 is TGTGCCAGCAGCTCGAGGGGCGGGGGCGCCTACGAGCAGTACTTC.

The chain links TRBV4-2 to TRBJ2-7, with a weak D call TRBD1 (7 bases). Trimming pared 5 bases from V and 6 bases from J, leaving 20 bases between. The CDR3 has 15 amino acids. In germline, CDR1 is LGHNA, CDR2 YNFKEQ. CDR3 sequence (DNA): TGTGCCAGCAGCTCTAACGCAGGGGGGTTTTTCGAGCAGTACTTC. Protein product: CASSSNAGGFFEQYF.

The gene calls are TRBV7-6 and TRBJ2-2; D is uncertain. V was trimmed by 1 base and J by 4 bases, leaving 4 bases between them. The germline V gene has CDR1 SGHVS and CDR2 FNYEAQ. The CDR3 is 13 residues long. In DNA, the CDR3 is TGTGCCAGCAGCTTAGAACTCACCGGGGAGCTGTTTTTT. Protein product: CASSLELTGELFF.

The rearrangement joins TRBV2 to TRBJ1-2, with 7 bases identical to TRBD1. Germline V gene lookup returns CDR1 SNHLY and CDR2 FYNNEI. The CDR3 runs 14 residues. V lost 6 bases and J lost 2; bases outside the gene matches: 6. CDR3 sequence reads: CASRPGTENYGYTF. The CDR3 DNA reads TGTGCCAGCAGGCCCGGGACAGAGAACTATGGCTACACCTTC.

The V call is TRBV6-5, the J call TRBJ1-1; TRBD1 might be the D (5 bases). This CDR3 spans 13 amino acids. Germline CDR1 reads MNHEY; CDR2 reads SVGAGI. The V and J ends lost 5 bases and 5 bases respectively, with 12 bases between them. The CDR3 nucleotides are TGTGCCAGCAGTCCCTACGGGGGGACTGAAGCTTTCTTT. Its protein is CASSPYGGTEAFF.

The chain has TRBV28 and TRBJ2-1; possibly TRBD2 for D (5 bases). V was pared by 4 bases and J by 2 bases, with 6 bases between. CDR1 and CDR2 from the germline V gene are MDHEN and SYDVKM. This CDR3 comprises 13 residues. The CDR3 DNA reads as TGTGCCAGCAGTTCCGGGGCCTACAATGAGCAGTTCTTC. Residues: CASSSGAYNEQFF.